A selection of T cell receptor beta chains follows, all from one sample in a study of T cell responses to AZD1222 COVID-19 vaccine. The method was immunoSEQ multiplex PCR; TCRdb's version includes in-frame clones alone and lacks a portion of them. This sample has roughly 150,000 clones, with roughly 92% found just once. Sequences were derived from peripheral blood, sampled on day 0 of AZD1222 vaccination. The receptors here all came from an adult in good health. Both conserved end residues are part of each CDR3. The D gene is left open where the match is weak. Size tells how often a clone was seen (once, few, many) or the class of an expanded clone, and some rows leave it out.

v_gene: TRBV7-3
abundance: -
d_gene: -
j_gene: TRBJ1-5
CDR3nt: TGTGCCAGCAGCTTAACCCGACAGATCAATCAGCCCCAGCATTTT
CDR3aa: CASSLTRQINQPQHF

v_gene: TRBV5-4
abundance: -
d_gene: -
j_gene: TRBJ1-1
CDR3nt: TGTGCCAGCTCCGGGTGGGATAAGACTGAAGCTTTCTTT
CDR3aa: CASSGWDKTEAFF

v_gene: TRBV18
abundance: once
d_gene: -
j_gene: TRBJ1-5
CDR3nt: TGTGCCAGCTCACCCCTTAGGGATCAGCCCCAGCATTTT
CDR3aa: CASSPLRDQPQHF

v_gene: TRBV7-2
abundance: few
d_gene: TRBD1
j_gene: TRBJ1-2
CDR3nt: TGTGCCAGCAGCTTGGGGACAGGGCTCGACTATGGCTACACCTTC
CDR3aa: CASSLGTGLDYGYTF

v_gene: TRBV25-1
abundance: -
d_gene: TRBD1
j_gene: TRBJ1-6
CDR3nt: TGTGCCAGCAGGGTACAGGGGGCTGGGAATTCACCCCTCCACTTT
CDR3aa: CASRVQGAGNSPLHF

v_gene: TRBV7-6
abundance: -
d_gene: -
j_gene: TRBJ1-2
CDR3nt: TGTGCCAGCAGCGCAGGGTGCCCCTATGGCTACACCTTC
CDR3aa: CASSAGCPYGYTF

v_gene: TRBV14
abundance: -
d_gene: -
j_gene: TRBJ1-3
CDR3nt: TGTGCCAGCAGCCACCTCAGGGAGACTTTTCGAAACACCATATATTTT
CDR3aa: CASSHLRETFRNTIYF

v_gene: TRBV9
abundance: -
d_gene: TRBD1
j_gene: TRBJ2-2
CDR3nt: TGTGCCAGCAGCGCAGGGACAGGGAAGGGCACCGGGGAGCTGTTTTTT
CDR3aa: CASSAGTGKGTGELFF

v_gene: TRBV5-1
abundance: -
d_gene: -
j_gene: TRBJ1-1
CDR3nt: TGCGCCAGCAGCTTGGCCGATCTCCCGCCTTTGAACACTGAAGCTTTCTTT
CDR3aa: CASSLADLPPLNTEAFF

v_gene: TRBV18
abundance: -
d_gene: TRBD2
j_gene: TRBJ2-7
CDR3nt: TGTGCCAGCTCACCACCGTTCCAGCGGGGTGCCTACGAGCAGTACTTC
CDR3aa: CASSPPFQRGAYEQYF

v_gene: TRBV6-5
abundance: once
d_gene: -
j_gene: TRBJ2-4
CDR3nt: TGTGCCAGCAGTTACTCAAGGGGCGCCAAAAACATTCAGTACTTC
CDR3aa: CASSYSRGAKNIQYF

v_gene: TRBV5-1
abundance: -
d_gene: -
j_gene: TRBJ2-5
CDR3nt: TGCGCCAGCAGCTTGGAGCCGGATAAGGAGACCCAGTACTTC
CDR3aa: CASSLEPDKETQYF

v_gene: TRBV30
abundance: -
d_gene: -
j_gene: TRBJ1-1
CDR3nt: TGTGCCTGTTTAGGGATCATGAACACTGAAGCTTTCTTT
CDR3aa: CACLGIMNTEAFF

v_gene: TRBV5-6
abundance: -
d_gene: -
j_gene: TRBJ2-7
CDR3nt: TGTGCCAGCAGCTACTCCTACGAGCAGTACTTC
CDR3aa: CASSYSYEQYF

v_gene: TRBV29-1
abundance: many
d_gene: -
j_gene: TRBJ1-5
CDR3nt: TGCAGCGTTTCGTATGGTAGCAATCAGCCCCAGCATTTT
CDR3aa: CSVSYGSNQPQHF

v_gene: TRBV27
abundance: -
d_gene: -
j_gene: TRBJ2-3
CDR3nt: TGTGCCAGCAGGGCAAGGGAATCCACAGATACGCAGTATTTT
CDR3aa: CASRARESTDTQYF

v_gene: TRBV6-5
abundance: -
d_gene: TRBD1
j_gene: TRBJ2-7
CDR3nt: TGTGCCAGCAGGGCGGGACAGGTTTCCTACGAGCAGTACTTC
CDR3aa: CASRAGQVSYEQYF

v_gene: TRBV21-1
abundance: -
d_gene: -
j_gene: TRBJ2-3
CDR3nt: TGTGCCAGCAGCACCGAATCCGGGACAGGGGGGCCAGATACGCAGTATTTT
CDR3aa: CASSTESGTGGPDTQYF

v_gene: TRBV6-1
abundance: -
d_gene: -
j_gene: TRBJ2-7
CDR3nt: TGTGCCAGCAGTGAAGGACGGACGGTCTCCTACGAGCAGTACTTC
CDR3aa: CASSEGRTVSYEQYF

v_gene: TRBV5-4
abundance: -
d_gene: -
j_gene: TRBJ1-3
CDR3nt: TGTGCCAGCAGCTGGGGCGGCCTCTCTGGAAACACCATATATTTT
CDR3aa: CASSWGGLSGNTIYF

v_gene: TRBV7-3
abundance: -
d_gene: -
j_gene: TRBJ2-2
CDR3nt: TGTGCCAGCAGCTTGGGTGACACCGGGGAGCTGTTTTTT
CDR3aa: CASSLGDTGELFF

v_gene: TRBV5-1
abundance: -
d_gene: -
j_gene: TRBJ1-6
CDR3nt: TGCGCCAGCAGCTTGGGGGGTCTGAGCTCCTATAATTCACCCCTCCACTTT
CDR3aa: CASSLGGLSSYNSPLHF

v_gene: TRBV4-1
abundance: -
d_gene: -
j_gene: TRBJ1-5
CDR3nt: TGCGCCAGCAGCCAACCCGGGGGCAATCAGCCCCAGCATTTT
CDR3aa: CASSQPGGNQPQHF

v_gene: TRBV5-1
abundance: -
d_gene: -
j_gene: TRBJ1-2
CDR3nt: TGCGCCAGCAGCCCCATCAACGACTATGGCTACACCTTC
CDR3aa: CASSPINDYGYTF

v_gene: TRBV2
abundance: -
d_gene: -
j_gene: TRBJ2-1
CDR3nt: TGTGCCAGCAGAGACCTTCGAAGGACAGAACTCTTC
CDR3aa: CASRDLRRTELF

v_gene: TRBV14
abundance: -
d_gene: -
j_gene: TRBJ2-5
CDR3nt: TGTGCCAGCAGCCTGTTGGGTTGGGAAACTAGTTCCCAAGAGACCCAGTACTTC
CDR3aa: CASSLLGWETSSQETQYF

v_gene: TRBV14
abundance: -
d_gene: -
j_gene: TRBJ1-1
CDR3nt: TGTGCCAGCAGCCGCGTCCGGGGGACTGAAGCTTTCTTT
CDR3aa: CASSRVRGTEAFF

v_gene: TRBV7-6
abundance: -
d_gene: TRBD1
j_gene: TRBJ1-1
CDR3nt: TGTGCCAGCAGCCGAGGGACAGGTGGGGGGAACACTGAAGCTTTCTTT
CDR3aa: CASSRGTGGGNTEAFF